This TCR beta chain was profiled in a study of blood T cell repertoires in COVID-19. At the level of the study: Collection of acute and convalescent COVID-19 samples took place in the United States, Italy and Spain.

Sequenced by immunoSEQ multiplex PCR; TCRdb stores in-frame clones only, minus some. Here the sample spans roughly 150,000 clones, approximately 85% being singletons. Germline values: CDR1 SGHRS, CDR2 YFSETQ. The CDR3 has 16 amino acids. V shed 3 bases and J 0 bases; nucleotides not matched to a gene: 4. The chain employs TRBV5-1 and TRBJ2-3, with 10 bases matching TRBD2. Sequencing used peripheral blood. The clonotype was recovered from a man aged 45-65 years with acute or convalescent COVID-19. The CDR3, as DNA: TGCGCCAGCAGCTCCTCTAGCGGGGGTAGCACAGATACGCAGTATTTT. Translated: CASSSSSGGSTDTQYF. The whole variable domain, filled in from reference TRBV5-1 and TRBJ2-3, reads KAGVTQTPRYLIKTRGQQVTLSCSPISGHRSVSWYQQTPGQGLQFLFEYFSETQRNKGNFPGRFSGRQFSNSRSEMNVSTLELGDSALYLCASSSSSGGSTDTQYFGPGTRLTVL.